The T cell receptor (beta chain) under discussion was sequenced for a study of T cells after yellow fever vaccination. Study details: In the case of low-cell-number fractions, SMART-Seq v4 Ultra Low Input was used for preparation.

After removal of 8 bases from V and 1 base from J, the junction contained 15 bases not matched to a gene. Germline V lookup: CDR1 LNHNV, CDR2 YYDKDF (reference sequence). The CDR3 length is 19 residues. By 5'RACE template switching, TCR cDNA was produced, with a universal primer site and UMIs added in the process. TCRdb re-analysed the 5' RACE reads in MiXCR, keeping a single row per CDR3 protein. The sample yields 450,000 to 600,000 distinct CDR3 sequences, roughly 14% seen once. General study findings and limits: A small proportion of clonotypes was detected in both the CD4 and CD8 compartments.

Regarding this clonotype: Antigen specificity is unknown.

The V call is TRBV15, the J call TRBJ2-2, with TRBD2 identical over 11 bases. This specimen was PBMCs, taken on the day of the yellow fever booster vaccination. The receptor comes from a man younger than 45 who received the YFV17D yellow fever vaccine. CDR3 sequence (DNA): TGTGCCACCGCGAAGCCCCATGGAGGGACTAGCGGGAACACCGGGGAGCTGTTTTTT. This translates into CATAKPHGGTSGNTGELFF.